The next 4 T cell receptor beta chains were all read from a single sample in a study of OX40 agonist ivuxolimab in advanced cancers. The protocol was immunoSEQ multiplex PCR, while the TCRdb copy is restricted to in-frame clones and leaves out a portion. The table includes approximately 96,000 clones, about 90% detected once. Specimen: CD4+ or CD8+ T cells sorted from blood, collected in a trial of the OX40 agonist ivuxolimab. The source is an adult with an advanced solid tumor such as melanoma, head and neck, liver or kidney cancer.

The J gene is TRBJ2-1, the V gene TRBV5-1; 12 nucleotides match TRBD1. Looked up from germline, CDR1 is SGHRS and CDR2 is YFSETQ. The J segment lost 10 bases and the V segment lost 4 bases, leaving 9 bases of the junction unmatched. CDR3 length equals 15 residues. CDR3 sequence: CASSTGQGARREQFF. The CDR3 DNA reads as TGCGCCAGCAGCACGGGACAGGGGGCGCGAAGAGAGCAGTTCTTC.

The CDR3 DNA reads as TGTGCCAGCAGTGAAAAAGGACTAGCGGGAGACTCCTACAATGAGCAGTTCTTC. Its translation: CASSEKGLAGDSYNEQFF. J is TRBJ2-1 and V is TRBV6-4; the match to TRBD2 covers 13 bases. V lost 3 bases and J lost 0; bases outside the gene matches: 5. The CDR3 contains 18 residues. Germline CDR1 is MRHNA and CDR2 is SNTAGT.

The chain has TRBV7-9 and TRBJ1-3; tentatively, D is TRBD1 (6 bases). The CDR3 totals 16 residues. The germline CDR1 and CDR2 sequences are SEHNR and FQNEAQ (reference sequence). V was trimmed by 3 bases and J by 4 bases, leaving 16 bases between them. CDR3 region: CASSFVKQGWGNTIYF. The CDR3 coding sequence is TGTGCCAGCAGCTTCGTTAAACAGGGTTGGGGAAACACCATATATTTT.

The CDR3 sequence: CASSPQASEQFF. The CDR3 DNA reads TGTGCCAGCTCACCACAGGCTAGTGAGCAGTTCTTC. The gene calls are TRBV18 and TRBJ2-1; D remains ambiguous. The V gene's germline CDR1 is KGHSH and CDR2 LQKENI. The V end was cut by 1 base, the J end by 9 bases, with 7 bases between. The CDR3 is 12 residues long. Drawing the rest from reference TRBV18 and TRBJ2-1, the complete variable domain is NAGVMQNPRHLVRRRGQEARLRCSPMKGHSHVYWYRQLPEEGLKFMVYLQKENIIDESGMPKERFSAEFPKEGPSILRIQQVVRGDSAAYFCASSPQASEQFFGPGTRLTVL.